The sample holds many counts of the clone carrying this T cell receptor (beta chain). What it binds is not known. Newly diagnosed patients aged 18 to 65 had hyperthyroidism of under 2 months' duration. Thyroid ultrasound and orbital computed tomography, with clinical symptoms and serum thyroxine and TRAb, informed diagnoses. The germline V gene encodes CDR1 SGHAT and CDR2 FQDESV (reference sequence). Trimming shortened V by 2 bases and J by 6 bases, and 16 bases separated the two germline ends. The CDR3 runs to 16 residues. Using RNA transcripts as the source, TCR beta CDR3 regions were amplified. During a first-round RT-PCR of the TCR CDR3, the HTBI primer set was used. From the multiplex PCR reads, TCRdb called clonotypes with MiXCR, one entry per CDR3 protein. This table has 350,000 to 400,000 distinct CDR3 sequences, just under 15% appearing once. The source of the sample is a study of T cells in Graves' hyperthyroidism and ophthalmopathy. Findings and caveats of the study: Patients with ophthalmopathy were separated from those with stable hyperthyroidism by a 13 V-J model. Among thyroid clonotypes expanded above 0.001, most also appeared in blood.

Sample: blood. This sequence joins TRBV11-1 and TRBJ2-2; D gene ambiguous. The origin of this receptor is a woman between 25 and 40 years old with Graves' hyperthyroidism. CDR3 DNA: TGTGCCAGCAGCTTACATCCATCGGACCGGGCCGGGGAGCTGTTTTTT. The encoded protein is CASSLHPSDRAGELFF.